Reported below is one TCR beta chain. Its target is not known. This specimen comes from a study of T cell responses to AZD1222 COVID-19 vaccine. TCRdb's table, derived via immunoSEQ multiplex PCR, lists solely in-frame clones and lacks some. The sample has approximately 100,000 clones, more than 90% seen once. V was shortened by 3 bases and J by 1 base, with 13 bases between the two germline ends. In germline, CDR1 is KGHSH, CDR2 LQKENI. CDR3 length: 15 residues. Study-wide points: At 160-218 and 743-854, vaccine-associated CD4 TCRs were dominant, and they spanned spike. Only 5 or 6 individuals given AZD1222 were seropositive at baseline. In a largely white British group with more females than males, clonal diversity was possibly underestimated.

This sample comprised peripheral blood, obtained on day 0 of AZD1222 vaccination. This receptor was obtained from an adult in good health. This rearrangement joins TRBV18 to TRBJ2-7, with D maybe TRBD2 (5 bases). The CDR3 DNA reads TGTGCCAGCTCACCCCCTGAGGGTCGATCCTACGAGCAGTACTTC. Translating gives CASSPPEGRSYEQYF.